The 13 T cell receptor beta chains below were found in one sample sequenced in a study of shared clonotypes between healthy human individuals (dated by TCRdb to the early 2020s). Library preparation was by the immunoSEQ multiplex PCR assay. What TCRdb holds here is the immuneACCESS table cut down to in-frame rearrangements. Part of the clones is not present; checked against another copy, under half of the missing clones reflect an unresolved V gene, and the others are unexplained. Within this sample are around 95,000 clones, with 40% to 55% of them counted one time only. Approximately 16% of the sample is in the top ten clones. Sequenced sample: PBMCs. All receptors come from a woman in her thirties or forties in good health. Some clones in this sample may be carry-over from other donors' samples.

The genes are TRBV6-1 and TRBJ2-2; 7 positions agree with TRBD1. The CDR3 runs to 17 residues. The V and J ends lost 3 bases and 0 bases, in that order; junction bases with no gene match: 7. Germline V lookup: CDR1 MNHNS, CDR2 SASEGT. For the CDR3, the DNA is TGTGCCAGCAGTGAGGAGACAGGGAATCCGAACACCGGGGAGCTGTTTTTT. Translated, it gives CASSEETGNPNTGELFF.

The chain is built from TRBV5-8 and TRBJ2-7; D may be TRBD1 (6 bases). Deletions cut 1 base from V and 5 bases from J, with 13 bases between. This CDR3 is built from 14 residues. CDR1 and CDR2 (germline): SGHTS, YDEGEE. The CDR3: CASSLQGLSHEQYF. The CDR3 DNA is TGTGCCAGCAGCTTGCAGGGGTTGAGCCACGAGCAGTACTTC. The full variable domain, its missing parts supplied by reference TRBV5-8 and TRBJ2-7, is EAGVTQSPTHLIKTRGQQATLRCSPISGHTSVYWYQQALGLGLQFLLWYDEGEERNRGNFPPRFSGRQFPNYSSELNVNALELEDSALYLCASSLQGLSHEQYFGPGTRLTVT.

The J gene is TRBJ2-7, the V gene TRBV7-8, with D uncertain. The V end was cut by 5 bases, the J end by 3 bases, with 11 bases between. Germline CDR1 and CDR2: SGHVS and FQNEAQ. The CDR3 totals 13 residues. CDR3 sequence (DNA): TGTGCCAGCAGCCCCGGGTCGGGCTACGAGCAGTACTTC. Protein: CASSPGSGYEQYF.

The chain recombines TRBV19 with TRBJ1-1; 7 bases match TRBD1. Germline loops: CDR1 LNHDA, CDR2 SQIVND (reference sequence). The V and J ends lost 8 bases and 1 base, in that order; junction bases with no gene match: 16. The CDR3 consists of 17 residues. The CDR3 DNA follows: TGTGCCAGTGGCAGGTCACCACAGGGGATGGGGAACACTGAAGCTTTCTTT. It specifies CASGRSPQGMGNTEAFF. Looking up the rest from reference TRBV19 and TRBJ1-1 gives the full variable domain: DGGITQSPKYLFRKEGQNVTLSCEQNLNHDAMYWYRQDPGQGLRLIYYSQIVNDFQKGDIAEGYSVSREKKESFPLTVTSAQKNPTAFYLCASGRSPQGMGNTEAFFGQGTRLTVV.

In the case of this clone: One base away lies a much larger clone, so this may be a sequencing read error. The chain couples TRBV7-3 to TRBJ2-5; possible D gene TRBD1, 6 bases. The last part of the DNA fits TRBJ2-7 better; the J call may be wrong. Germline CDR1 is SGHTA and CDR2 is FQGTGA. The CDR3 loop spans 16 amino acids. CDR3 protein: CASSFRTVPWYYEQYF. CDR3 DNA sequence: TGTGCCAGCAGTTTCCGGACAGTCCCTTGGTACTACGAGCAGTACTTC.

This chain links TRBV7-2 with TRBJ2-7; 10 bases align to TRBD1. The CDR3 sequence is 14 residues long. With V trimmed by 5 bases and J by 3 bases, 4 bases remained unmatched. CDR1 is SGHTA and CDR2 is FQGNSA in the germline V gene. The CDR3 sequence is CASSLRTGGYEQYF. DNA of the CDR3: TGTGCCAGCAGCCTGCGGACAGGGGGCTACGAGCAGTACTTC.

This rearrangement joins TRBV7-9 to TRBJ2-7, with 7 bases matching TRBD1. This CDR3 is 14 amino acids long. Germline CDR1 is SEHNR and CDR2 is FQNEAQ (reference sequence). J was trimmed by 4 bases and V by 5 bases; bases with no gene match: 8. The DNA of the CDR3 is TGTGCCAGCAGCGAGACAGGGAATGATTACGAGCAGTACTTC. Translating it yields CASSETGNDYEQYF.

This clone was recorded at least ten times. The chain couples TRBV30 to TRBJ2-5; D may be TRBD2 (6 bases). The ends were cut back, 0 bases at V and 3 bases at J, with 8 bases in the middle. Germline CDR1 and CDR2: GTSNPN and SVGIG (reference sequence). CDR3 length equals 13 residues. The CDR3, as DNA: TGTGCCTGGAGTGTGGGGGGAGAAGAGACCCAGTACTTC. Amino acids: CAWSVGGEETQYF.

The chain couples TRBV9 to TRBJ2-7; 7 bases map to TRBD2. This CDR3 has 16 amino acids. Germline-derived CDR1 and CDR2 are SGDLS and YYNGEE. The junction had 11 bases not matched to a gene; V was cut back by 1 base and J by 4 bases. The CDR3 is CASSVPKWEGLYEQYF. CDR3 DNA: TGTGCCAGCAGCGTACCAAAGTGGGAGGGCCTGTACGAGCAGTACTTC. The full variable domain, in which reference TRBV9 and TRBJ2-7 provide the parts outside the CDR3, is DSGVTQTPKHLITATGQRVTLRCSPRSGDLSVYWYQQSLDQGLQFLIQYYNGEERAKGNILERFSAQQFPDLHSELNLSSLELGDSALYFCASSVPKWEGLYEQYFGPGTRLTVT.

This clone was seen a handful of times. J is TRBJ2-1 and V is TRBV25-1; 12 bases line up with TRBD2. CDR3 size: 16 residues. The V and J ends lost 2 bases and 8 bases, in that order; junction bases with no gene match: 7. CDR1 and CDR2 from the germline V gene are MGHDK and SYGVNS. The CDR3, as DNA: TGTGCCAGCAGTGAAGGTTGGGCTAGCGGGAGGGATGAGCAGTTCTTC. Its translation: CASSEGWASGRDEQFF.

J is TRBJ1-2 and V is TRBV9, with D possibly matching TRBD1 (5 bases). Per the germline V gene, CDR1 is SGDLS and CDR2 is YYNGEE. The ends were cut back, 4 bases at V and 4 bases at J, with 14 bases in the middle. The CDR3 is 14 residues long. DNA of the CDR3: TGTGCCAGCAGCCCCGGACAAGAACTCTATGGCTACACCTTC. It specifies CASSPGQELYGYTF. The whole variable domain, remainder taken from reference TRBV9 and TRBJ1-2, is DSGVTQTPKHLITATGQRVTLRCSPRSGDLSVYWYQQSLDQGLQFLIQYYNGEERAKGNILERFSAQQFPDLHSELNLSSLELGDSALYFCASSPGQELYGYTFGSGTRLTVV.

V gene TRBV7-3 combines with J gene TRBJ2-7; maybe TRBD2 (6 bases). Per germline, CDR1 SGHTA and CDR2 FQGTGA. Trimming removed 0 bases at V and 7 bases at J, with 13 bases between. The CDR3 has 14 residues. For the CDR3, the DNA is TGTGCCAGCAGCTTAACGCCGGGAGCGCGTGAGCAGTACTTC. Amino acids: CASSLTPGAREQYF. The variable domain in full, with the rest retrieved from reference TRBV7-3 and TRBJ2-7, is GAGVSQTPSNKVTEKGKYVELRCDPISGHTALYWYRQSLGQGPEFLIYFQGTGAADDSGLPNDRFFAVRPEGSVSTLKIQRTERGDSAVYLCASSLTPGAREQYFGPGTRLTVT.

This chain links TRBV5-1 with TRBJ2-1; possible D gene TRBD1, 6 bases. V shed 6 bases and J shed 7 bases, with 17 bases lying between them. Germline V gene data show CDR1 as SGHRS and CDR2 as YFSETQ. The CDR3 consists of 14 residues. For the CDR3, the DNA is TGCGCCAGCAAGGAGGAACCAGGGGTAAATGAGCAGTTCTTC. Protein sequence: CASKEEPGVNEQFF.